This TCR beta chain was captured in a study of T cell responses to AZD1222 COVID-19 vaccine. The overall study: Second-dose recipients at about 4 or about 12 weeks were treated as one pooled group.

Concerning this clone itself: The antigen is undetermined.

Sequenced by immunoSEQ multiplex PCR; TCRdb stores in-frame clones only, minus some. The sample yields roughly 120,000 clones, 90% to 95% seen once. The V gene lost 4 bases and the J gene lost 4 bases, with 10 bases spanning the gap. Germline V gene lookup returns CDR1 KGHDR and CDR2 SFDVKD. There are 14 residues in the CDR3. Study-wide points: The sample set comprised mostly white British donors with more females, and clonal diversity was possibly underestimated. Vaccination with two AZD1222 doses was followed by a rise in Spike-specific TCR breadth and depth.

The specimen was peripheral blood, collected on day 0 of AZD1222 vaccination. The clonotype was recovered from an adult in good health. The J gene is TRBJ1-5, the V gene TRBV24-1; D uncertain. The CDR3 is CATSDSDGNQPQHF. The CDR3 region has the DNA TGTGCCACCAGTGACTCGGACGGAAATCAGCCCCAGCATTTT.